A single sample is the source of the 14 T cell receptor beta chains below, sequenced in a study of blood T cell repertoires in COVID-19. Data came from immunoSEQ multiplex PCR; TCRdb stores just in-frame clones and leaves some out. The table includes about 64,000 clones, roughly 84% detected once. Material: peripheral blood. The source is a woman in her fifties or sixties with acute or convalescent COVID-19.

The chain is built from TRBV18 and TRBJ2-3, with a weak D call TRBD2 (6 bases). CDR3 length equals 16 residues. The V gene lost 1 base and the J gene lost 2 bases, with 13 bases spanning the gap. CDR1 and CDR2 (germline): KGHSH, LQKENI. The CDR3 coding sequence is TGTGCCAGCTCACCACAGGGACCGGGACTCACAGATACGCAGTATTTT. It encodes CASSPQGPGLTDTQYF.

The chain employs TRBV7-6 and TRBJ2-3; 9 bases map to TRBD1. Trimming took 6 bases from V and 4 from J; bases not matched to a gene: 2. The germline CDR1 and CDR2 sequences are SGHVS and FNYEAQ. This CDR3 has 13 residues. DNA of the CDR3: TGTGCCAGCAGACAGGGGGCCTCAGATACGCAGTATTTT. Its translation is CASRQGASDTQYF.

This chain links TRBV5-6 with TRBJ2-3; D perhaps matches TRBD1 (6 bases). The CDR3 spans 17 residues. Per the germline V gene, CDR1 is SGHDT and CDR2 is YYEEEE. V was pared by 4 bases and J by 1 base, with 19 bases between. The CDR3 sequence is CASSVLIGKGGTDTQYF. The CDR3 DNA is TGTGCCAGCAGCGTCCTTATCGGAAAGGGGGGCACAGATACGCAGTATTTT.

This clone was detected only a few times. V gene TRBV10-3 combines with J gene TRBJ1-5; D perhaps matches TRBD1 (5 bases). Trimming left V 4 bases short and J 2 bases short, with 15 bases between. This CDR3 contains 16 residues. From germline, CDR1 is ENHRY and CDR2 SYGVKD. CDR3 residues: CAISGGVAEGNQPQHF. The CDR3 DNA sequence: TGTGCCATCAGTGGGGGGGTGGCGGAAGGCAATCAGCCCCAGCATTTT.

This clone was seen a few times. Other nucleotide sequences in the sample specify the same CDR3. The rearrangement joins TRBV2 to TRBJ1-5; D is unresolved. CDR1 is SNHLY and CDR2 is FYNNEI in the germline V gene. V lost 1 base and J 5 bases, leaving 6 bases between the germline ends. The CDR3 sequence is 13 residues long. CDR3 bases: TGTGCCAGCAGTGAAGGCCGGTATCAGCCCCAGCATTTT. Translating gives CASSEGRYQPQHF.

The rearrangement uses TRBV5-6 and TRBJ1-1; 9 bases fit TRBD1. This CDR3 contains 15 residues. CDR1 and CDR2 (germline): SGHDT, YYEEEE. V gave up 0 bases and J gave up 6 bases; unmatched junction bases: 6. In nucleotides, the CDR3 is TGTGCCAGCAGCTTGGGCTACAGGGGGCCTGCTGAAGCTTTCTTT. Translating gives CASSLGYRGPAEAFF.

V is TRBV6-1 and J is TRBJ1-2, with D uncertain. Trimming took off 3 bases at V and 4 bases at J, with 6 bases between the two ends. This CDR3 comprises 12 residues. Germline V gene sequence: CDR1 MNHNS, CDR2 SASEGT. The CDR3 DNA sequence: TGTGCCAGCAGTGAGCCAGGCTATGGCTACACCTTC. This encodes CASSEPGYGYTF.

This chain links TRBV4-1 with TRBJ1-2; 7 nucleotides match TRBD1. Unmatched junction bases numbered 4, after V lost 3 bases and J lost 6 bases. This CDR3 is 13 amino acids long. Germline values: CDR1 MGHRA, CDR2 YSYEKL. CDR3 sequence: CASSHPGTDGYTF. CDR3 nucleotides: TGCGCCAGCAGCCACCCCGGGACAGATGGCTACACCTTC.

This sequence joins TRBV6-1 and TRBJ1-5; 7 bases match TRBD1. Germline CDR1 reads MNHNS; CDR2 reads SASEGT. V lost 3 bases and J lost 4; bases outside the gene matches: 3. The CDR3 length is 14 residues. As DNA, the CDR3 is TGTGCCAGCAGTGACACGACAGGGAATCAGCCCCAGCATTTT. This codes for CASSDTTGNQPQHF.

Written as DNA, the CDR3 is TGTGCCAGCAGCTTGGCGAGCGGTGGCTCCTACAATGAGCAGTTCTTC. The encoded protein is CASSLASGGSYNEQFF. This chain joins TRBV5-4 and TRBJ2-1; a possible D gene is TRBD2 (5 bases). This CDR3 spans 16 amino acids. The germline V gene has CDR1 SGHNT and CDR2 YYREEE (reference sequence). V gave up 0 bases and J gave up 0 bases, with 10 bases separating them. Full variable domain (remainder filled in from reference TRBV5-4 and TRBJ2-1): ETGVTQSPTHLIKTRGQQVTLRCSSQSGHNTVSWYQQALGQGPQFIFQYYREEENGRGNFPPRFSGLQFPNYSSELNVNALELDDSALYLCASSLASGGSYNEQFFGPGTRLTVL.

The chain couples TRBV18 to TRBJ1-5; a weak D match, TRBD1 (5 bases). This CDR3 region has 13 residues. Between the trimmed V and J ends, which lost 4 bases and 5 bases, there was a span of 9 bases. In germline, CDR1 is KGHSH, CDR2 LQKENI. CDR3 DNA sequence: TGTGCCAGCTCACAGGGGATCGATCAGCCCCAGCATTTT. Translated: CASSQGIDQPQHF.

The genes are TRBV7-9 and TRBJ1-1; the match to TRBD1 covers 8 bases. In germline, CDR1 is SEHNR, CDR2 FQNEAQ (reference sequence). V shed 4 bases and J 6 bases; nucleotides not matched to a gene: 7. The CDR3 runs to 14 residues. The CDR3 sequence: CASSSDRAGSEAFF. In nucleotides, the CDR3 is TGTGCCAGCAGCTCGGACAGGGCTGGTTCTGAAGCTTTCTTT.

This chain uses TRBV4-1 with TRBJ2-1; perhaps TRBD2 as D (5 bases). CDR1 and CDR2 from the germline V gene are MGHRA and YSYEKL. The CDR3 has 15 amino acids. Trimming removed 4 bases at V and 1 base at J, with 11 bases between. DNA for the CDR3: TGCGCCAGCAGCCCCTCTAGCAGATCCTACAATGAGCAGTTCTTC. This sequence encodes CASSPSSRSYNEQFF.

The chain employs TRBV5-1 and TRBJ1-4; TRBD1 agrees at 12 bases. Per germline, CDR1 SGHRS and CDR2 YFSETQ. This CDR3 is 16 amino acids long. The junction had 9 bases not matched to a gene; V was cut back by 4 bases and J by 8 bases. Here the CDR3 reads CASSEGQGAASEKLFF. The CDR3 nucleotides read TGCGCCAGCAGCGAGGGACAGGGGGCGGCGAGCGAAAAACTGTTTTTT.